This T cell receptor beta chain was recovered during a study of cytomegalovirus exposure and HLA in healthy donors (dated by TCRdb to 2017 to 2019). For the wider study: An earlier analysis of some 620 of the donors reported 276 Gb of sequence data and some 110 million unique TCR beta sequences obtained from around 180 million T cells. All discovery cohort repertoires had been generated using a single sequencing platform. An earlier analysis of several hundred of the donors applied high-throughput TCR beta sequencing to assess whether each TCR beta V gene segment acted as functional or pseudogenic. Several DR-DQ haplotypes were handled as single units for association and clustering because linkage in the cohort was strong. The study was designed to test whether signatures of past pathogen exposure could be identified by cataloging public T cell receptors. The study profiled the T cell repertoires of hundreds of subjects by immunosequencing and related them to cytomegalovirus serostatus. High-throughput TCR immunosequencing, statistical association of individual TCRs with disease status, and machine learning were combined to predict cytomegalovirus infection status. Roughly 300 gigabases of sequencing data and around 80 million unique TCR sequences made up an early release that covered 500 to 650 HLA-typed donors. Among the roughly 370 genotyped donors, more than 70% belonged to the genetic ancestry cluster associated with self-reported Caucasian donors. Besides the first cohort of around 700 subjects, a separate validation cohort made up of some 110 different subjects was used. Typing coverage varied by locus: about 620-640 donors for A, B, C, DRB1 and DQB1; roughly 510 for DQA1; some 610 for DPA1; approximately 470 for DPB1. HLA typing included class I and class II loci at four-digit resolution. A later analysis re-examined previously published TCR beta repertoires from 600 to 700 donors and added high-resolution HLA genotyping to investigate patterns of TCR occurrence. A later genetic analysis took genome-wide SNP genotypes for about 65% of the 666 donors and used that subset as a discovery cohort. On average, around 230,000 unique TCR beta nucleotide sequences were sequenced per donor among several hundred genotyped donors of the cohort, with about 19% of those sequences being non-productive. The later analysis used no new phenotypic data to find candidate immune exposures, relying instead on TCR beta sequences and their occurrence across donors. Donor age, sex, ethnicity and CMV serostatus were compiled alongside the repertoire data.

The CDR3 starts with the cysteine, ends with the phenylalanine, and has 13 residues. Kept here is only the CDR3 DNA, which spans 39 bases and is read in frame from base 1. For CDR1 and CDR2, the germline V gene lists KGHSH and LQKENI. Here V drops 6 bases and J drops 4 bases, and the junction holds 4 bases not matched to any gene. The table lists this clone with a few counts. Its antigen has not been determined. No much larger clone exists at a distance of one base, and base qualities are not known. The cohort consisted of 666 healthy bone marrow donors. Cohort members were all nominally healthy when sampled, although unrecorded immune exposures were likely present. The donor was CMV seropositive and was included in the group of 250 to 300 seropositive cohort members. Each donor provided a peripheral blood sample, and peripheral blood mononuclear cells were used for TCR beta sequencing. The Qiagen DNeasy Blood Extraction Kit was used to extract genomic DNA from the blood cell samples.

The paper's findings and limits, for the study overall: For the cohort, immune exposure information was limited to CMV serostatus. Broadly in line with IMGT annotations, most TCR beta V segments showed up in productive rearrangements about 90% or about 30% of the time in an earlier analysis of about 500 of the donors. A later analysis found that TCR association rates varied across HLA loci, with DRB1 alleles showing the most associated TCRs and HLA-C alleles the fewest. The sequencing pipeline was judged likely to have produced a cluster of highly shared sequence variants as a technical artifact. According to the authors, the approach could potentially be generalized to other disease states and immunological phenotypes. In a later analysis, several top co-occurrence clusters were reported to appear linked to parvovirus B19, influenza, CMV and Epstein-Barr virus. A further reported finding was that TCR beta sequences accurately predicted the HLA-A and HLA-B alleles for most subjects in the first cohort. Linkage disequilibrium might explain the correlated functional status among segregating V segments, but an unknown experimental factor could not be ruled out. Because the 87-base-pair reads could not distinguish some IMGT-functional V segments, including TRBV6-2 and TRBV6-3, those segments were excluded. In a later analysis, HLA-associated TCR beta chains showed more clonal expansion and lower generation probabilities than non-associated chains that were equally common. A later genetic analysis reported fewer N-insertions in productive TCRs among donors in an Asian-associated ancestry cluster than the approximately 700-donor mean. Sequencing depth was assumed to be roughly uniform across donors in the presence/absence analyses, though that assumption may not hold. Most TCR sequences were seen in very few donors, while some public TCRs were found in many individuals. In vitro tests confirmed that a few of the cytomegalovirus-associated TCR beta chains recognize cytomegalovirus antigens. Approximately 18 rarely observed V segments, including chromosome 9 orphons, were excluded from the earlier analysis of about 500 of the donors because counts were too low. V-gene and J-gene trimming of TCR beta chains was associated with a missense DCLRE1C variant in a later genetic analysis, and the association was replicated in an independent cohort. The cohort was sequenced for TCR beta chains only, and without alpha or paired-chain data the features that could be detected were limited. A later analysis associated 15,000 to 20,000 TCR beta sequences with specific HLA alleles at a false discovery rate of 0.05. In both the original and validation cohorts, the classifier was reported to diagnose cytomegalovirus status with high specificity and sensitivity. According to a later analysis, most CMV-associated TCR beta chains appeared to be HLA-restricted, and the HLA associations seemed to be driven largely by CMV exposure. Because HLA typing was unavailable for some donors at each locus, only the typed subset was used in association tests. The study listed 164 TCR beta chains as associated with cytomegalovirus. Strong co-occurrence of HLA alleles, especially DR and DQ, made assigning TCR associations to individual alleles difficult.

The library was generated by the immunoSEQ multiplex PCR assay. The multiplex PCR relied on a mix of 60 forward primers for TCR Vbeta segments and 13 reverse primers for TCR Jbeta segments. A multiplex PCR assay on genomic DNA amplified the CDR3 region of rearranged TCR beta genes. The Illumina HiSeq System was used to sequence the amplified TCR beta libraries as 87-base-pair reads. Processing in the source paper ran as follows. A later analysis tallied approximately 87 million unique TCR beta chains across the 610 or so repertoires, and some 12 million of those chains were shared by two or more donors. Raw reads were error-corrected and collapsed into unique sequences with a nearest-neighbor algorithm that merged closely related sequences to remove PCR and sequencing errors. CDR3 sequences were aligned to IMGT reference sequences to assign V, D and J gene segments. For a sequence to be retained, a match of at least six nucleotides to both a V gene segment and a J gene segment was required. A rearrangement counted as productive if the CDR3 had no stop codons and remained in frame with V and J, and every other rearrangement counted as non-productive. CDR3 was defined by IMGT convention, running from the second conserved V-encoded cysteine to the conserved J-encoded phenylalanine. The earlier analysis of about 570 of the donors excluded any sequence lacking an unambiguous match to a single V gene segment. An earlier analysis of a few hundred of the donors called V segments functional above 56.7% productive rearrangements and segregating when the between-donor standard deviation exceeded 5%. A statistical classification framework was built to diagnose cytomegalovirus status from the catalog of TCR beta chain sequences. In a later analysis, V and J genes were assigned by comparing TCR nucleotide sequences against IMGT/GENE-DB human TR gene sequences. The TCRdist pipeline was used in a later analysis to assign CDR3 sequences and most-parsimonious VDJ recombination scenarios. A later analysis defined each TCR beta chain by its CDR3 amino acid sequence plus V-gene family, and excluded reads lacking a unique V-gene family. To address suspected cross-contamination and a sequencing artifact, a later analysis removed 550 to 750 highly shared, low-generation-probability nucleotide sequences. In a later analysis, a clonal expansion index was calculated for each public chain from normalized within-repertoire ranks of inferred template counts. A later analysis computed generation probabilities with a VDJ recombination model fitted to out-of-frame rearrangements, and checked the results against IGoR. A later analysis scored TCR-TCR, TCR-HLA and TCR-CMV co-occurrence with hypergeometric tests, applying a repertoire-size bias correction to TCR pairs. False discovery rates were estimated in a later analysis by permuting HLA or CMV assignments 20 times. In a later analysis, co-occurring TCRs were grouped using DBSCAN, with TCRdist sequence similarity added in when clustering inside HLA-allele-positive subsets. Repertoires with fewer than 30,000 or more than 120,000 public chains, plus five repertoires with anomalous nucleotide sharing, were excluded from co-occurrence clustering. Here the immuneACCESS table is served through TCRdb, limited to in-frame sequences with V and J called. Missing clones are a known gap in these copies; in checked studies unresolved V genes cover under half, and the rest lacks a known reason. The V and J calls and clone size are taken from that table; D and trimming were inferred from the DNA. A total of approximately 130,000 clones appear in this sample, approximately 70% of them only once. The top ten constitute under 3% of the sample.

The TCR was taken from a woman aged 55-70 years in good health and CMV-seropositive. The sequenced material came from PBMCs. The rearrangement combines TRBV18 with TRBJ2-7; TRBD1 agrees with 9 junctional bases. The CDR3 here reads CASSRTGEYEQYF. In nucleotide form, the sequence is TGTGCCAGCTCCCGGACAGGGGAGTACGAGCAGTACTTC.